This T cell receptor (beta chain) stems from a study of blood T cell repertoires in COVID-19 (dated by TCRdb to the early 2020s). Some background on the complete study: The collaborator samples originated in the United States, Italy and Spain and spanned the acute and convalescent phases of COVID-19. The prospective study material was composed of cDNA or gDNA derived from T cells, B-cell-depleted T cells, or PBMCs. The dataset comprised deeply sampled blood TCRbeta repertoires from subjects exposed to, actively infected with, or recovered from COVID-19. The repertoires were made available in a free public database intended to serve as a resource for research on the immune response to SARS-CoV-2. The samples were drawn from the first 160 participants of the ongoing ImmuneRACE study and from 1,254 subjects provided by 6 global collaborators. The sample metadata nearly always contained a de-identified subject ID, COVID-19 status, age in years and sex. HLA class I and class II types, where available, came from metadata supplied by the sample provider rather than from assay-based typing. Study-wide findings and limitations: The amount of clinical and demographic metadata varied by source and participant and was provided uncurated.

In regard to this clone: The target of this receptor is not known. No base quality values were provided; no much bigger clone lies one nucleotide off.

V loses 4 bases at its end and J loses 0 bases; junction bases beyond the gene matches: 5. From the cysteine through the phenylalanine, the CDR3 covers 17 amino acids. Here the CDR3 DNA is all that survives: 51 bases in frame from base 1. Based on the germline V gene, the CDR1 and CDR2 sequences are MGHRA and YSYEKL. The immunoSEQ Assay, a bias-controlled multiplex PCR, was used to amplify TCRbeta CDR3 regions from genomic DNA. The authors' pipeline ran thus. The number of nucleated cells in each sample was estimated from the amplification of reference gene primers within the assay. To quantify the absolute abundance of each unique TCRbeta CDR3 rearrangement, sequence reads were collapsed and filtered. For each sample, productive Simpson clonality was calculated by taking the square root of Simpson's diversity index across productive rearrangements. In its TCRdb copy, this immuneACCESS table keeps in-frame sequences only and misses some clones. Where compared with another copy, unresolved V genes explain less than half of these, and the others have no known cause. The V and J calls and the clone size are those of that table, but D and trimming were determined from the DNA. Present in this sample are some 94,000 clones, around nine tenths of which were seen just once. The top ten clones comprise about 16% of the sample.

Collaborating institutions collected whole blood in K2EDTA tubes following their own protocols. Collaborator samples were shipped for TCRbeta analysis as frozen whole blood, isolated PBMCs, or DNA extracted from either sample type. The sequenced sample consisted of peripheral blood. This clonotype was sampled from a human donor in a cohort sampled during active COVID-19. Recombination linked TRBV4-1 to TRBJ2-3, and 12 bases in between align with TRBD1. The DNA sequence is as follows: TGCGCCAGCAGCCCCGAGGGACAGGGGGCAAGCACAGATACGCAGTATTTT. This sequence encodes CASSPEGQGASTDTQYF.